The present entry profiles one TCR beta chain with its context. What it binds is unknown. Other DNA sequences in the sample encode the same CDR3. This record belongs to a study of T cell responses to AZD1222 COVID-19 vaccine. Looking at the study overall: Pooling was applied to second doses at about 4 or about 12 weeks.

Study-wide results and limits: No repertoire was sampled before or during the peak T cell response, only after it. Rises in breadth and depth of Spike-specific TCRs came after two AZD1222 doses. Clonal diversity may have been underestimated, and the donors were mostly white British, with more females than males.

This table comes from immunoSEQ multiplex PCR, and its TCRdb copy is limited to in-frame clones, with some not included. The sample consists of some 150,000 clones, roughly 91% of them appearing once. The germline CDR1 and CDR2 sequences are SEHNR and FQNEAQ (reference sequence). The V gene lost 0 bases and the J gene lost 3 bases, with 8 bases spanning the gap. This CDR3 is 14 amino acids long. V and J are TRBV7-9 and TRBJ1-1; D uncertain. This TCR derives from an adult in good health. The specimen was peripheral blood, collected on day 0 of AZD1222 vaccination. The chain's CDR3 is CASSLAGSDTEAFF. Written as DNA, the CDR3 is TGTGCCAGCAGCTTAGCGGGGTCAGACACTGAAGCTTTCTTT.